One sample yielded the 13 T cell receptor beta chains listed below, sequenced in a study of CD8+ T cells in alopecia areata. cDNA reverse transcribed from extracted RNA served as the sequencing template. Clones were read by immunoSEQ multiplex PCR, and TCRdb kept only the in-frame ones, dropping some. The sample has more than 90,000 clones, around 61% seen once. Sequenced sample: CD4+ T cells sorted from blood. These receptors were taken from a human donor in good health.

This clone was seen a few times. The CDR3 DNA sequence: TGCAGCGCCGGGGGACAGGGAGCACAAGAGACCCAGTACTTC. Amino acid sequence: CSAGGQGAQETQYF. The chain combines TRBV29-1 with TRBJ2-5; 9 nucleotides agree with TRBD1. The CDR3 is 14 amino acids. V was clipped by 7 bases and J by 2 bases; unmatched bases: 8. Germline assignment: CDR1 SQVTM and CDR2 ANQGSEA.

This rearrangement joins TRBV11-2 to TRBJ1-6, with D possibly TRBD1 on 5 matching bases. CDR1 and CDR2 from the germline V gene are SGHAT and FQNNGV. This CDR3 comprises 14 residues. Trimming pared 3 bases from V and 6 bases from J, leaving 9 bases between. CDR3 nucleotides: TGTGCCAGCAGCTTGGGACGGGGTAATTCACCCCTCCACTTT. Protein: CASSLGRGNSPLHF.

This rearrangement joins TRBV7-9 to TRBJ1-5; 9 nucleotides agree with TRBD1. The CDR3 covers 17 residues. Trimming cost V 1 base and J 5 bases; bases outside gene matches: 9. In germline, CDR1 is SEHNR, CDR2 FQNEAQ (reference sequence). The CDR3 DNA reads TGTGCCAGCAGCTTAGATCGGGCGGGACAGGGATATCAGCCCCAGCATTTT. Translated: CASSLDRAGQGYQPQHF.

Only one count was recorded for this clone. V usage is TRBV20-1 and J usage is TRBJ2-5; D remains ambiguous. This CDR3 comprises 11 residues. The germline V gene encodes CDR1 DFQATT and CDR2 SNEGSKA (reference sequence). V was shortened by 6 bases and J by 2 bases, with 7 bases between the two germline ends. The CDR3 DNA is TGCAGTGCCTACCCTCAAGAGACCCAGTACTTC. This sequence encodes CSAYPQETQYF.

This clone occurred once. Other nucleotide sequences in the sample specify the same CDR3. V and J are TRBV29-1 and TRBJ1-5; tentatively, D is TRBD1 (5 bases). There are 12 residues in the CDR3. The V gene's germline CDR1 is SQVTM and CDR2 ANQGSEA. V was cut by 6 bases and J by 4 bases, with 10 bases left in between. The CDR3 sequence is CSVRDGNQPQHF. CDR3 sequence (DNA): TGCAGCGTCCGGGACGGTAATCAGCCCCAGCATTTT.

The J gene is TRBJ1-1, the V gene TRBV29-1; tentatively, D is TRBD1 (5 bases). V was pared by 1 base and J by 0 bases, with 9 bases between. The CDR3 contains 14 residues. Germline V gene data show CDR1 as SQVTM and CDR2 as ANQGSEA. Here the CDR3 reads CSVEVGGLNTEAFF. The CDR3 nucleotides read TGCAGCGTTGAAGTTGGGGGGTTGAACACTGAAGCTTTCTTT.

CDR3: CASTLDRDSHEQYF. In DNA form, the CDR3 reads TGTGCCAGCACCTTGGACAGGGATAGTCACGAGCAGTACTTC. The V call is TRBV2, the J call TRBJ2-7, with 8 nucleotides matching TRBD1. From germline, CDR1 is SNHLY and CDR2 FYNNEI. This CDR3 is 14 amino acids long. Germline trimming cut 7 bases from V and 5 bases from J; bases unmatched to any gene: 10.

V usage is TRBV5-1 and J usage is TRBJ2-1, with D perhaps TRBD1 (6 bases). CDR3 length: 18 residues. The ends were cut back, 0 bases at V and 7 bases at J, with 23 bases in the middle. Germline CDR1 and CDR2: SGHRS and YFSETQ. The CDR3 region is CASSLAPDRSRRWNEQFF. DNA of the CDR3: TGCGCCAGCAGCTTGGCCCCTGACAGGTCCCGGAGGTGGAATGAGCAGTTCTTC.

The chain recombines TRBV6-5 with TRBJ2-1, with TRBD1 identical over 8 bases. Per the germline V gene, CDR1 is MNHEY and CDR2 is SVGAGI. This CDR3 spans 14 amino acids. V shed 5 bases and J 5 bases; nucleotides not matched to a gene: 5. The CDR3 DNA sequence: TGTGCCAGCAGTCCCAGGACAGGGAACAATGAGCAGTTCTTC. This encodes CASSPRTGNNEQFF.

There are a few counts of this clone. The chain's CDR3 is CSVSGLAETQYF. The CDR3 DNA sequence: TGCAGCGTTTCGGGACTAGCGGAGACCCAGTACTTC. The chain couples TRBV29-1 to TRBJ2-5, with 10 bases fitting TRBD2. Trimming removed 5 bases from V and 5 bases from J; junction bases left unmatched: 2. CDR3 length equals 12 residues. Germline V gene lookup returns CDR1 SQVTM and CDR2 ANQGSEA.

This clone was seen more than once but under ten times. This chain uses TRBV27 with TRBJ2-5; 7 bases are shared with TRBD2. The germline V gene has CDR1 MNHEY and CDR2 SMNVEV (reference sequence). The CDR3 consists of 13 residues. J gave up 8 bases and V 3 bases, and 6 bases lay outside the gene matches. CDR3 nucleotide sequence: TGTGCCAGCAGTTTCCGGGACTACTCCACCCAGTACTTC. Translation gives CASSFRDYSTQYF.

The rearrangement uses TRBV4-1 and TRBJ2-7; TRBD1 agrees at 7 bases. J was trimmed by 6 bases and V by 2 bases; bases with no gene match: 7. CDR3 length: 14 residues. Per germline, CDR1 MGHRA and CDR2 YSYEKL. The CDR3 here is CASSQPDRAGEQYF. CDR3 nucleotide sequence: TGCGCCAGCAGCCAACCCGACAGGGCCGGCGAGCAGTACTTC.

This chain links TRBV7-2 with TRBJ2-2; the D gene could be TRBD1 or TRBD2 (5 bases each). This CDR3 has 14 residues. Trimming took off 2 bases at V and 7 bases at J, with 11 bases between the two ends. The germline CDR1 and CDR2 sequences are SGHTA and FQGNSA. CDR3 loop: CASSLPEGIGELFF. The CDR3 DNA sequence: TGTGCCAGCAGCTTACCCGAGGGGATCGGGGAGCTGTTTTTT.